One sample yielded the 4 T cell receptor beta chains listed below, sequenced in a study of T cells in Graves' hyperthyroidism and ophthalmopathy. RNA transcripts provided the source from which TCR beta CDR3 regions were amplified. The HTBI primer set drove a first-round RT-PCR of the TCR CDR3. Via MiXCR, TCRdb re-called the multiplex PCR reads, giving one row per CDR3 protein. The table has about 640,000 distinct CDR3 sequences, around 21% seen once. Sequences were obtained from blood. These receptors came from a man in his thirties or forties with Graves' ophthalmopathy.

This clonotype has a handful of counts. This chain links TRBV7-3 with TRBJ1-3; D uncertain. Germline CDR1 is SGHTA and CDR2 is FQGTGA. The CDR3 spans 14 residues. The V end lost 5 bases, the J end lost 0 bases, and 8 bases lay between the germline ends. CDR3 sequence: CASSQTNSGNTIYF. CDR3 in DNA: TGTGCCAGCAGCCAAACGAACTCTGGAAACACCATATATTTT. The whole variable domain, filled in from reference TRBV7-3 and TRBJ1-3, reads GAGVSQTPSNKVTEKGKYVELRCDPISGHTALYWYRQSLGQGPEFLIYFQGTGAADDSGLPNDRFFAVRPEGSVSTLKIQRTERGDSAVYLCASSQTNSGNTIYFGEGSWLTVV.

The DNA of the CDR3 is TGTGCCAGCAGCCAAGAAGAGGGACAAGACTATGGCTACACCTTC. Encoded protein: CASSQEEGQDYGYTF. The chain links TRBV3-1 to TRBJ1-2, with D perhaps TRBD1 (6 bases). The CDR3 is 15 residues long. Trimming removed 0 bases at V and 3 bases at J, with 11 bases between. Germline CDR1 is LGHDT and CDR2 is YNNKEL (reference sequence).

Ten or more counts support this clonotype. The chain joins TRBV18 to TRBJ1-1; possibly TRBD1 for D (5 bases). There are 15 residues in the CDR3. Trimming took 3 bases from V and 5 from J, leaving 16 bases between them. Germline values: CDR1 KGHSH, CDR2 LQKENI. Written as DNA, the CDR3 is TGTGCCAGCTCACCGCTAGGCGGGGGAGGGACTGAAGCTTTCTTT. This codes for CASSPLGGGGTEAFF. Filled out from reference TRBV18 and TRBJ1-1, the complete variable domain reads NAGVMQNPRHLVRRRGQEARLRCSPMKGHSHVYWYRQLPEEGLKFMVYLQKENIIDESGMPKERFSAEFPKEGPSILRIQQVVRGDSAAYFCASSPLGGGGTEAFFGQGTRLTVV.

This clonotype was observed a few times. This chain joins TRBV24-1 and TRBJ2-3; 8 nucleotides match TRBD1. The V gene's germline CDR1 is KGHDR and CDR2 SFDVKD. V was clipped by 3 bases and J by 0 bases; unmatched bases: 10. The CDR3 has 18 residues. The CDR3 region has the DNA TGTGCCACCAGTGATCCCGGACAGGGAGAAACAAGCACAGATACGCAGTATTTT. Amino acids: CATSDPGQGETSTDTQYF.